The next 2 T cell receptor beta chains were all read from a single sample in a study of cytomegalovirus exposure and HLA in healthy donors (dated by TCRdb to 2016 to 2017). The library was made by the immunoSEQ multiplex PCR assay. Sourced from immuneACCESS, this table was stored by TCRdb with only in-frame sequences that have V and J called. A share of the clones is absent; for the studies checked, an unresolved V gene accounts for under half, and the remainder has no known explanation. The sample table lists roughly 250,000 clones, about 86% of them with a count of one. Of the sample, roughly 1.2% falls within the top ten clones. Sequenced input: PBMCs. The source is a woman in her 30s in good health and CMV-seropositive.

The rearrangement uses TRBV30 and TRBJ1-2; 12 bases match TRBD1. This CDR3 contains 14 residues. Trimming at V came to 5 bases and at J to 4 bases, leaving 5 bases not matched to a gene. Germline-derived CDR1 and CDR2 are GTSNPN and SVGIG (reference sequence). For the CDR3, the DNA is TGTGCCTGGGGGACAGGGGGCTTTTTCTATGGCTACACCTTC. It translates to CAWGTGGFFYGYTF.

The gene calls are TRBV30 and TRBJ2-4; possibly TRBD2 for D (5 bases). Germline V gives CDR1 GTSNPN, CDR2 SVGIG (reference sequence). The V and J ends lost 1 base and 3 bases respectively, with 10 bases between them. The CDR3 has 14 amino acids. CDR3 bases: TGTGCCTGGAGTGCACCGGGAATCAAAAACATTCAGTACTTC. Its translation: CAWSAPGIKNIQYF.